These 15 T cell receptor beta chains were sequenced from one sample in a study of cytomegalovirus exposure and HLA in healthy donors. The table came from immunoSEQ multiplex PCR; TCRdb's copy has only in-frame clones and leaves some out. The sample records under 200,000 clones, approximately 80% being singletons. The sequencing input was PBMCs. These receptors were taken from a man aged 18 to 29 in good health and CMV-seropositive.

The chain joins TRBV28 to TRBJ2-3; 11 nucleotides align to TRBD2. The CDR3 loop spans 17 amino acids. Germline CDR1 reads MDHEN; CDR2 reads SYDVKM. V trimming: 7 bases; J trimming: 9 bases; junction bases outside the gene matches: 18. CDR3 sequence reads: CASTHGIAGGRQLTQYF. The CDR3 DNA is TGTGCCAGCACCCATGGGATAGCGGGAGGGCGACAATTGACGCAGTATTTT.

This sequence joins TRBV27 and TRBJ2-3; 9 bases are shared with TRBD2. J gave up 5 bases and V 2 bases, and 5 bases lay outside the gene matches. Germline CDR1 reads MNHEY; CDR2 reads SMNVEV (reference sequence). The CDR3 consists of 15 residues. The CDR3 loop reads CASSLRAGGGDTQYF. CDR3 DNA: TGTGCCAGCAGTTTACGAGCGGGAGGTGGAGATACGCAGTATTTT.

The chain uses TRBV2 and TRBJ1-2, with a possible D match to TRBD1 (6 bases). Trimming left V 7 bases short and J 3 bases short, with 15 bases between. CDR1 is SNHLY, CDR2 FYNNEI, per germline. The CDR3 runs 14 residues. The DNA for the CDR3 is TGTGCCAGCACCCTAAGTGACAGGCACTATGGCTACACCTTC. Amino acid sequence: CASTLSDRHYGYTF.

V gene TRBV14 combines with J gene TRBJ2-1, with 10 bases that match TRBD2. The germline V gene encodes CDR1 SGHDN and CDR2 FVKESK. V shed 4 bases, J shed 4 bases, and the junction held 7 bases outside the gene matches. CDR3 length: 16 residues. The CDR3 DNA is TGTGCCAGCAGCCCGACTAGCGGGCCCCGTTACAATGAGCAGTTCTTC. It specifies CASSPTSGPRYNEQFF.

The chain is built from TRBV7-9 and TRBJ1-1; possible D gene TRBD1, 6 bases. Per the germline V gene, CDR1 is SEHNR and CDR2 is FQNEAQ (reference sequence). V dropped 5 bases and J dropped 8 bases, with 12 bases sitting between them. This CDR3 has 12 residues. The CDR3 nucleotides are TGTGCCAGCAGCCTAACAGGGTTAGAAGCTTTCTTT. Translated: CASSLTGLEAFF.

The chain joins TRBV6-1 to TRBJ1-4, with TRBD1 as a possible D gene (5 bases). The CDR3 extends over 14 amino acids. The V and J ends lost 6 bases and 8 bases respectively, with 16 bases between them. Germline V gives CDR1 MNHNS, CDR2 SASEGT. CDR3 DNA sequence: TGTGCCAGCAGCCCTGGGGGGGTTGGAGAAAAACTGTTTTTT. The encoded protein is CASSPGGVGEKLFF.

This clone was seen only once. CDR3 protein: CAISEFGGRENEQFF. In DNA, the CDR3 is TGTGCCATCAGTGAGTTTGGCGGGAGGGAAAATGAGCAGTTCTTC. V is TRBV10-3 and J is TRBJ2-1; 9 bases map to TRBD2. V lost 1 base and J lost 7; bases outside the gene matches: 5. Germline CDR1 ENHRY, CDR2 SYGVKD. The CDR3 covers 15 residues.

This chain joins TRBV27 and TRBJ2-1; no firm D call. The V end was cut by 4 bases, the J end by 0 bases, with 13 bases between. The CDR3 contains 16 residues. Germline CDR1 MNHEY, CDR2 SMNVEV (reference sequence). CDR3 DNA sequence: TGTGCCAGCAGTTACGGAGCCCAAGGCTCCTACAATGAGCAGTTCTTC. This gives the protein CASSYGAQGSYNEQFF.

The rearrangement links TRBV27 to TRBJ2-2; possibly TRBD2 for D (7 bases). V was pared by 4 bases and J by 9 bases, with 12 bases between. This CDR3 contains 13 residues. Looked up from germline, CDR1 is MNHEY and CDR2 is SMNVEV (reference sequence). This CDR3 is CASSSGGPRELFF. The CDR3 bases are TGTGCCAGCAGTTCCGGGGGGCCCAGGGAGCTGTTTTTT.

This chain links TRBV6-4 with TRBJ2-3; TRBD2 matches 8 bases. Trimming took 4 bases from V and 0 from J; bases not matched to a gene: 6. There are 16 residues in the CDR3. From germline, CDR1 is MRHNA and CDR2 SNTAGT. CDR3 residues: CASSAKAGESTDTQYF. As DNA, the CDR3 is TGTGCCAGCAGTGCCAAAGCGGGAGAAAGCACAGATACGCAGTATTTT.

The genes are TRBV5-1 and TRBJ2-7; D perhaps matches TRBD2 (6 bases). Per the germline V gene, CDR1 is SGHRS and CDR2 is YFSETQ. V was shortened by 3 bases and J by 6 bases, with 16 bases between the two germline ends. There are 14 residues in the CDR3. This chain's CDR3 is CASSSSRRELEQYF. DNA for the CDR3: TGCGCCAGCAGCTCCTCCCGACGGGAGCTCGAGCAGTACTTC.

The chain has TRBV14 and TRBJ2-5; TRBD1 might be the D (6 bases). Germline V gene sequence: CDR1 SGHDN, CDR2 FVKESK. This CDR3 spans 16 amino acids. Trimming removed 4 bases from V and 5 bases from J, with 20 bases in between. CDR3 nucleotide sequence: TGTGCCAGCAGCCTCAGGACGGCCCTGGGGGCTGAGACCCAGTACTTC. Amino acid sequence: CASSLRTALGAETQYF.

The CDR3 region has the DNA TGTGCCAGCAGCTTAAGCAGACAGGCTGCCTACGAGCAGTACTTC. This codes for CASSLSRQAAYEQYF. This chain uses TRBV7-2 with TRBJ2-7, with a possible D match to TRBD1 (6 bases). CDR3 length equals 15 residues. Trimming removed 2 bases at V and 2 bases at J, with 13 bases between. Germline values: CDR1 SGHTA, CDR2 FQGNSA. The full variable domain, its missing parts supplied by reference TRBV7-2 and TRBJ2-7, is GAGVSQSPSNKVTEKGKDVELRCDPISGHTALYWYRQSLGQGLEFLIYFQGNSAPDKSGLPSDRFSAERTGGSVSTLTIQRTQQEDSAVYLCASSLSRQAAYEQYFGPGTRLTVT.

The V call is TRBV30, the J call TRBJ1-1; D gene ambiguous. This CDR3 has 9 residues. CDR1 and CDR2 from the germline V gene are GTSNPN and SVGIG (reference sequence). CDR3 sequence: CGLLPEAFF. The CDR3 DNA follows: TGTGGACTTTTGCCCGAAGCTTTCTTT. Together with reference TRBV30 and TRBJ1-1, the CDR3 gives the full variable domain: SQTIHQWPATLVQPVGSPLSLECTVEGTSNPNLYWYRQAAGRGLQLLFYSVGIGQISSEVPQNLSASRPQDRQFILSSKKLLLSDSGFYLCGLLPEAFFGQGTRLTVV.

V and J are TRBV28 and TRBJ1-3; 9 positions match TRBD1. V lost 6 bases to trimming and J lost 5 bases; unmatched junction nucleotides: 8. The CDR3 totals 15 residues. Germline V gene lookup returns CDR1 MDHEN and CDR2 SYDVKM. The CDR3 DNA sequence: TGTGCCAGCAGCTTAGGGGGACAGGGTCGAAACACCATATATTTT. This encodes CASSLGGQGRNTIYF.